The 20 T cell receptor beta chains below all came from one sample that was sequenced in a study of shared clonotypes between healthy human individuals. Method: immunoSEQ multiplex PCR; TCRdb's copy keeps in-frame clones and lacks some. Of 2 million or so clones detected, 85% to 95% appear once; the ten largest clones hold about 0.13%. The sample was naive CD4+ T cells sorted from blood. As for subset: CD45RA+ positively selected. The receptor source for this set is a man aged 18 to 29 in good health.

This chain links TRBV7-2 with TRBJ2-3; a possible D gene is TRBD1 (6 bases). Trimming shortened V by 5 bases and J by 1 base, and 13 bases separated the two germline ends. Germline assignment: CDR1 SGHTA and CDR2 FQGNSA. The length of the CDR3 is 15 residues. The CDR3 here is CASSQVGGGTDTQYF. Written as DNA, the CDR3 is TGTGCCAGCAGCCAGGTAGGGGGAGGCACAGATACGCAGTATTTT.

This sequence joins TRBV19 and TRBJ2-5; TRBD1 agrees at 8 bases. V was clipped by 6 bases and J by 1 base; unmatched bases: 7. In germline, CDR1 is LNHDA, CDR2 SQIVND (reference sequence). This CDR3 has 15 amino acids. The CDR3 bases are TGTGCCAGTAGGGTTTCAGGGGGCCGCCAAGAGACCCAGTACTTC. This encodes CASRVSGGRQETQYF.

CDR3 sequence reads: CAWSVTRGGDTQYF. The CDR3 coding sequence is TGTGCCTGGAGTGTAACCCGTGGCGGCGATACGCAGTATTTT. V is TRBV30 and J is TRBJ2-3; unclear D gene. The CDR3 is 14 amino acids. V was cut by 0 bases and J by 6 bases, with 13 bases left in between. Germline V gene sequence: CDR1 GTSNPN, CDR2 SVGIG (reference sequence).

The V call is TRBV12-5, the J call TRBJ2-5; 8 bases agree with TRBD1. In germline, CDR1 is LGHNT, CDR2 FRNRAP. The CDR3 extends over 14 amino acids. The junction had 5 bases not matched to a gene; V was cut back by 4 bases and J by 4 bases. CDR3 residues: CASGSGQGAETQYF. DNA for the CDR3: TGTGCTAGTGGTTCCGGACAGGGAGCAGAGACCCAGTACTTC.

The chain uses TRBV7-8 and TRBJ2-7, with D unclear. Trimming left V 2 bases short and J 1 base short, with 9 bases between. CDR1 SGHVS and CDR2 FQNEAQ come from the germline V gene. The CDR3 spans 14 residues. CDR3 nucleotide sequence: TGTGCCAGCAGCTTATTTCCCCAGTCCTACGAGCAGTACTTC. Its protein is CASSLFPQSYEQYF.

The chain is built from TRBV5-1 and TRBJ2-3; D is undetermined. V was cut by 4 bases and J by 4 bases, with 7 bases left in between. CDR3 size: 12 residues. The germline V gene has CDR1 SGHRS and CDR2 YFSETQ. The CDR3 is CASSDRADTQYF. Here the CDR3 DNA reads TGCGCCAGCAGCGATAGAGCAGATACGCAGTATTTT.

The chain combines TRBV11-3 with TRBJ2-3; D is possibly TRBD1 or TRBD2 (5 bases each). Looked up from germline, CDR1 is SGHNT and CDR2 is YENEEA. The V and J ends lost 3 bases and 3 bases respectively, with 7 bases between them. This CDR3 has 13 residues. The CDR3 loop is CASSLGETDTQYF. CDR3 sequence (DNA): TGTGCCAGCAGCTTGGGGGAGACAGATACGCAGTATTTT.

V gene TRBV29-1 combines with J gene TRBJ1-1; TRBD1 aligns across 10 bases. This CDR3 is built from 12 residues. V dropped 6 bases and J dropped 4; count of bases not matched to a gene: 2. The V gene's germline CDR1 is SQVTM and CDR2 ANQGSEA. Here the CDR3 reads CSVWTGGTEAFF. CDR3 bases: TGCAGCGTGTGGACAGGGGGCACTGAAGCTTTCTTT.

This clone was detected only a few times. The J gene is TRBJ1-2, the V gene TRBV6-5; a possible D gene is TRBD1 (5 bases). The CDR3 is 13 residues long. V was cut by 2 bases and J by 9 bases, with 13 bases left in between. Germline V CDR1 and CDR2: MNHEY, SVGAGI. The DNA of the CDR3 is TGTGCCAGCAGTTACGGATCCGGGGCGAGCTACACCTTC. This codes for CASSYGSGASYTF.

The count of this clone is one. Here the CDR3 DNA reads TGTGCCAGCGGATCAAGACAGGGGAGGAGAGAGACCCAGTACTTC. Translated, it gives CASGSRQGRRETQYF. This sequence joins TRBV28 and TRBJ2-5; 8 bases map to TRBD1. Germline assignment: CDR1 MDHEN and CDR2 SYDVKM. V dropped 8 bases and J dropped 4; count of bases not matched to a gene: 12. The CDR3 is made up of 15 amino acids.

This chain joins TRBV15 and TRBJ2-1; no clear D gene. Germline V gene sequence: CDR1 LNHNV, CDR2 YYDKDF (reference sequence). Trimming took 1 base from V and 8 from J, leaving 6 bases between them. The CDR3 is 12 amino acids. The CDR3 DNA reads TGTGCCACCAGCAGAGGTAGGGATGAGCAGTTCTTC. Translating it yields CATSRGRDEQFF.

The chain links TRBV10-3 to TRBJ2-7, with D possibly being TRBD1 or TRBD2 (6 bases each). CDR1 ENHRY and CDR2 SYGVKD come from the germline V gene. The CDR3 length is 14 residues. Trimming pared 6 bases from V and 5 bases from J, leaving 17 bases between. The CDR3 DNA sequence: TGTGCCATCAGGGCGACAGGAGGGCAAAACGAGCAGTACTTC. Protein product: CAIRATGGQNEQYF.

The J gene is TRBJ2-7, the V gene TRBV11-3, with D hard to call. Germline CDR1 SGHNT, CDR2 YENEEA. This CDR3 has 14 residues. V shed 0 bases and J shed 2 bases, with 8 bases lying between them. The CDR3 DNA follows: TGTGCCAGCAGCTTAGATAGGTCCACCTACGAGCAGTACTTC. It specifies CASSLDRSTYEQYF.

With respect to this clone: Other DNA sequences within the sample encode an identical CDR3. The rearrangement joins TRBV2 to TRBJ2-2, with 7 bases aligning to TRBD1. Germline values: CDR1 SNHLY, CDR2 FYNNEI. This CDR3 comprises 15 residues. With 4 bases clipped from V and 4 bases from J, the junction kept 6 bases outside the gene matches. In DNA form, the CDR3 reads TGTGCCAGCAGTGGACAGGGTTTGGGCACCGGGGAGCTGTTTTTT. It specifies CASSGQGLGTGELFF.

The chain is built from TRBV9 and TRBJ1-1; possible D gene TRBD1, 5 bases. This CDR3 is built from 15 residues. The V gene's germline CDR1 is SGDLS and CDR2 YYNGEE. Trimming left V 0 bases short and J 1 base short, with 10 bases between. The CDR3 nucleotides are TGTGCCAGCAGCGTAGACTCAGGGTCGAACACTGAAGCTTTCTTT. Its protein is CASSVDSGSNTEAFF.

The chain couples TRBV9 to TRBJ1-5; D is ambiguous. The CDR3 has 13 residues. Trimming took 3 bases from V and 0 from J, leaving 4 bases between them. The germline V gene encodes CDR1 SGDLS and CDR2 YYNGEE. CDR3 coding DNA: TGTGCCAGCAGCGCGAATAGCAATCAGCCCCAGCATTTT. This translates into CASSANSNQPQHF. The variable domain in full, completed from reference TRBV9 and TRBJ1-5, reads DSGVTQTPKHLITATGQRVTLRCSPRSGDLSVYWYQQSLDQGLQFLIQYYNGEERAKGNILERFSAQQFPDLHSELNLSSLELGDSALYFCASSANSNQPQHFGDGTRLSIL.

The chain couples TRBV28 to TRBJ1-2; 10 nucleotides align to TRBD1. The V segment lost 6 bases and the J segment 4 bases; nucleotides outside the gene matches: 8. Germline CDR1 MDHEN, CDR2 SYDVKM. The CDR3 length is 15 residues. CDR3: CASSPGTGVSYGYTF. For the CDR3, the DNA is TGTGCCAGCAGCCCCGGGACAGGGGTGAGCTATGGCTACACCTTC.

The rearrangement joins TRBV7-2 to TRBJ2-1; the match to TRBD2 covers 9 bases. CDR3 size: 14 residues. In germline, CDR1 is SGHTA, CDR2 FQGNSA. V was clipped by 5 bases and J by 8 bases; unmatched bases: 7. The CDR3 region has the DNA TGTGCCAGCAGCGTATCTAGCGGGGTCCATGAGCAGTTCTTC. It codes for CASSVSSGVHEQFF.

The chain's CDR3 is CASNPGLAGVTDEQYF. The DNA for the CDR3 is TGTGCCAGCAACCCGGGACTAGCGGGAGTCACGGACGAGCAGTACTTC. The chain couples TRBV21-1 to TRBJ2-7; TRBD2 was called by the table and not checked on the DNA. TRBV21-1 is listed as a pseudogene. This CDR3 contains 16 residues.

The rearrangement links TRBV7-9 to TRBJ1-1; D unresolved. The CDR3 extends over 15 amino acids. Trimming pared 2 bases from V and 0 bases from J, leaving 10 bases between. Looked up from germline, CDR1 is SEHNR and CDR2 is FQNEAQ (reference sequence). The CDR3 spells CASSLNLVLNTEAFF. The DNA for the CDR3 is TGTGCCAGCAGCTTAAATCTGGTGTTGAACACTGAAGCTTTCTTT.